This TCR beta chain stems from a study of Ad26.COV2.S vaccination and SARS-CoV-2 variants. Study-wide background: As a participant in COV1001, the donor was in the Ad26.COV2.S trial arm. Findings and caveats of the study: Breadth of non-spike TCRs did not differ between vaccinees and placebo recipients. Spike-specific CD8+ and CD4+ T cell responses reportedly showed substantial breadth after vaccination.

The CDR3 runs to 18 residues. CDR1 and CDR2 (germline): MGHRA, YSYEKL. Trimming left V 0 bases short and J 7 bases short, with 19 bases between. The treatment was: roughly 18 received Ad26.COV2.S at low or high dose, single or two shots; a few received placebo; per-sample allocation not given. The study sampled participants on day 63 after the first vaccine or placebo injection. Here immunoSEQ multiplex PCR was the method, and the copy in TCRdb shows in-frame clones only, minus some. Among hundreds of thousands of clones listed, roughly 89% were seen once. As for this clone: Its cognate antigen is unknown.

The V gene is TRBV4-1, the J gene TRBJ1-6; D remains ambiguous. The source of this sequence is a person aged 18 to 59 who received the Ad26.COV2.S COVID-19 vaccine or a placebo. The sequenced sample was peripheral blood, obtained in a trial of Ad26.COV2.S vaccine versus placebo. Written as DNA, the CDR3 is TGCGCCAGCAGCCAAGATGGAGGCGCCAATTTGATGAATTCACCCCTCCACTTT. Protein product: CASSQDGGANLMNSPLHF.